This entry lists 12 T cell receptor beta chains sequenced from one sample in a study of T cell responses to AZD1222 COVID-19 vaccine. The table came from immunoSEQ multiplex PCR; TCRdb's copy has only in-frame clones and leaves some out. This table has 150,000 to 200,000 clones, approximately 93% appearing once. This specimen was peripheral blood, taken on day 0 of AZD1222 vaccination. The receptor set was obtained from an adult in good health.

V gene TRBV5-6 combines with J gene TRBJ1-1; the D is unclear. V was clipped by 1 base and J by 3 bases, with 7 bases between them. This CDR3 has 13 residues. From germline, CDR1 is SGHDT and CDR2 YYEEEE. CDR3 sequence reads: CASSLKVHTEAFF. The CDR3 region has the DNA TGTGCCAGCAGCTTGAAGGTCCACACTGAAGCTTTCTTT.

The V call is TRBV9, the J call TRBJ2-7, with D possibly TRBD2 on 5 matching bases. Trimming left V 3 bases short and J 5 bases short, with 18 bases between. Germline lookup yields CDR1 SGDLS and CDR2 YYNGEE. CDR3 length: 15 residues. DNA for the CDR3: TGTGCCAGCAGCGCCTCTCGCAAGATGGGAGACGAGCAGTACTTC. It codes for CASSASRKMGDEQYF.

This chain uses TRBV19 with TRBJ2-3; weak D call: TRBD2 (5 bases). CDR3 size: 11 residues. Germline CDR1 is LNHDA and CDR2 is SQIVND (reference sequence). V lost 7 bases and J lost 7, with 9 bases in between. In nucleotides, the CDR3 is TGTGCCAGTACCACGGGGAATACGCAGTATTTT. It is translated as CASTTGNTQYF.

V and J are TRBV6-6 and TRBJ1-4; D remains unclear. Germline values: CDR1 MNHNY, CDR2 SVGAGI (reference sequence). Trimming left V 6 bases short and J 4 bases short, with 12 bases between. The CDR3 has 14 amino acids. The CDR3 loop is CASSSRTINEKLFF. The CDR3 bases are TGTGCCAGCAGCTCCCGGACGATTAATGAAAAACTGTTTTTT.

Concerning this clone itself: One end of the junction does not line up with germline, which may come from a read error. The V gene is TRBV29-1, the J gene TRBJ2-2; D not resolved. The CDR3 contains 14 residues. The V gene's germline CDR1 is SQVTM and CDR2 ANQGSEA. Written as DNA, the CDR3 is TGCAGCGTTGCCAGAACTCTTAACACCAGGGAGCTGTTTTTT. Protein sequence: CSVARTLNTRELFF.

This rearrangement joins TRBV10-3 to TRBJ1-4, with D uncertain. CDR1 and CDR2 from the germline V gene are ENHRY and SYGVKD. This CDR3 is built from 12 residues. V lost 0 bases and J 7 bases, leaving 3 bases between the germline ends. CDR3 region: CAISESVEKLFF. The CDR3, as DNA: TGTGCCATCAGTGAGTCGGTTGAAAAACTGTTTTTT.

The rearrangement joins TRBV3-1 (or the pseudogene TRBV3-2) to TRBJ1-6; no clear D. The ends were cut back, 9 bases at V and 10 bases at J, with 4 bases in the middle. Germline lookup yields CDR1 LGHDT and CDR2 YNNKEL (reference sequence). This CDR3 is 9 amino acids long. CDR3 DNA: TGTGCCAGTGGGTCACCCCTCCACTTT. The encoded protein is CASGSPLHF.

The gene calls are TRBV7-2 and TRBJ1-2; D is uncertain. The ends were cut back, 2 bases at V and 8 bases at J, with 12 bases in the middle. The CDR3 covers 13 residues. Per germline, CDR1 SGHTA and CDR2 FQGNSA. CDR3 bases: TGTGCCAGCAGCTTAACCGTATTGGGGGGCTACACCTTC. Protein sequence: CASSLTVLGGYTF.

In this sample, this clone turned up once. The V call is TRBV28, the J call TRBJ1-2; 9 bases fit TRBD1. V was clipped by 1 base and J by 8 bases; unmatched bases: 8. The CDR3 totals 15 residues. Germline assignment: CDR1 MDHEN and CDR2 SYDVKM. CDR3 region: CASSLYPGQGGGYTF. In DNA form, the CDR3 reads TGTGCCAGCAGTTTATACCCGGGACAGGGCGGGGGCTACACCTTC.

This clone has just one count. The V and J genes are TRBV18 and TRBJ2-1, with 9 bases that match TRBD1. The ends lost 9 bases at V and 12 bases at J; junction bases unmatched: 18. The length of the CDR3 is 15 residues. The germline V gene encodes CDR1 KGHSH and CDR2 LQKENI. This CDR3 reads CASTPGTGIMLWQFF. The CDR3 coding sequence is TGTGCCAGTACCCCCGGGACAGGGATTATGTTGTGGCAGTTCTTC.

This clone was seen once. The chain combines TRBV19 with TRBJ2-7, with D possibly matching TRBD2 (6 bases). Between the trimmed V and J ends, which lost 5 bases and 0 bases, there was a span of 14 bases. The germline V gene encodes CDR1 LNHDA and CDR2 SQIVND (reference sequence). The CDR3 spans 15 residues. The CDR3 loop reads CASSQREHTSYEQYF. CDR3 DNA sequence: TGTGCCAGTAGTCAACGGGAGCATACCTCCTACGAGCAGTACTTC.

This chain uses TRBV7-2 with TRBJ2-1, with D possibly TRBD1 on 5 matching bases. CDR3 length: 14 residues. Trimming shortened V by 5 bases and J by 8 bases, and 16 bases separated the two germline ends. Per the germline V gene, CDR1 is SGHTA and CDR2 is FQGNSA. The CDR3 spells CASSPGHLGYEQFF. The CDR3 DNA reads TGTGCCAGCAGCCCAGGACACTTAGGTTATGAGCAGTTCTTC.